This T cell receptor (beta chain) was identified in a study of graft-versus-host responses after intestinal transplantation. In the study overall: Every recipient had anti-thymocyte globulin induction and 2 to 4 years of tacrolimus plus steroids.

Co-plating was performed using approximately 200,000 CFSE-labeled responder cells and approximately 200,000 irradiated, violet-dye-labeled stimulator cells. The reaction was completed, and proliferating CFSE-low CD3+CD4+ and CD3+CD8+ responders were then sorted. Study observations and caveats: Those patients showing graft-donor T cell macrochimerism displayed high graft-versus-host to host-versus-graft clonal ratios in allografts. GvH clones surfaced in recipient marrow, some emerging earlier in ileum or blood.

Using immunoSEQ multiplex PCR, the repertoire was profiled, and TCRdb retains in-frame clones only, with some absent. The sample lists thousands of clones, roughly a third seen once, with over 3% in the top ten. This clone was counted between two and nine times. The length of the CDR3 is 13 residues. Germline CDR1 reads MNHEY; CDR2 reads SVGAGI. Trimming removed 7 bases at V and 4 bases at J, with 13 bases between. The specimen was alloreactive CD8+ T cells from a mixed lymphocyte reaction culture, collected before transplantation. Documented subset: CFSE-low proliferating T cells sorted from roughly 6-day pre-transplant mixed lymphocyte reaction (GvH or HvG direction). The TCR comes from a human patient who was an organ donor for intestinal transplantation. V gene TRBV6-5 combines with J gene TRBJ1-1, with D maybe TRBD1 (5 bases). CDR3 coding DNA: TGTGCCAGCACATTAGGGGCTATCACTGAAGCTTTCTTT. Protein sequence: CASTLGAITEAFF.